A selection of T cell receptor beta chains follows, all from one sample in a study of blood T cell repertoires in COVID-19. The table came from immunoSEQ multiplex PCR; TCRdb's copy has only in-frame clones and leaves some out. The table records under 300,000 clones, just over 90% of them present only once. Sequencing was done on a sample of PBMCs or T cells enriched from blood (not recorded which). These receptors all stem from a young woman who had recovered from COVID-19. CDR3s leave out the opening cysteine and the closing phenylalanine or tryptophan. The order of the fields is V gene, CDR3 length, D gene, clone size, J gene, CDR3 protein. The D gene is left open where the match is weak. Expanded clones get a size class; other rows say once, few or many, or leave the size out.

V gene: TRBV7-6
CDR3 length: 13
D gene: NA
clone size: NA
J gene: TRBJ1-2
CDR3 protein: ASSNPGAPNYGYT

V gene: TRBV24-1
CDR3 length: 12
D gene: NA
clone size: NA
J gene: TRBJ2-2
CDR3 protein: ATSGQGNTGELF

V gene: TRBV4-1
CDR3 length: 19
D gene: TRBD2
clone size: NA
J gene: TRBJ2-1
CDR3 protein: ASSRLRTRTRELAHYNEQF

V gene: TRBV7-3
CDR3 length: 13
D gene: TRBD1
clone size: NA
J gene: TRBJ1-1
CDR3 protein: ASSGQGLLNTEAF

V gene: TRBV29-1
CDR3 length: 13
D gene: TRBD1
clone size: NA
J gene: TRBJ1-1
CDR3 protein: SVDGVGRGRTEAF

V gene: TRBV5-1
CDR3 length: 15
D gene: TRBD1
clone size: NA
J gene: TRBJ1-3
CDR3 protein: ASSLGQGDVSGNTIY

V gene: TRBV7-9
CDR3 length: 14
D gene: TRBD2
clone size: once
J gene: TRBJ2-1
CDR3 protein: ASSPPGLAGGDEQF

V gene: TRBV11-3
CDR3 length: 11
D gene: NA
clone size: once
J gene: TRBJ1-1
CDR3 protein: ASSFFGNTEAF

V gene: TRBV12-5
CDR3 length: 9
D gene: NA
clone size: NA
J gene: TRBJ2-1
CDR3 protein: ASGSPSEQF

V gene: TRBV10-3
CDR3 length: 14
D gene: NA
clone size: NA
J gene: TRBJ2-6
CDR3 protein: AISEVLGSGANVLT

V gene: TRBV6-5
CDR3 length: 9
D gene: NA
clone size: NA
J gene: TRBJ1-1
CDR3 protein: ASRGQGEAF

V gene: TRBV21-1
CDR3 length: 11
D gene: NA
clone size: NA
J gene: TRBJ2-3
CDR3 protein: ASREGALDTQY

V gene: TRBV12-5
CDR3 length: 15
D gene: TRBD2
clone size: once
J gene: TRBJ2-7
CDR3 protein: ASGLVESAGVPYEQY

V gene: TRBV6-2/TRBV6-3
CDR3 length: 15
D gene: NA
clone size: once
J gene: TRBJ1-2
CDR3 protein: ASSNHLRQTQNYGYT

V gene: TRBV7-2
CDR3 length: 13
D gene: TRBD1
clone size: once
J gene: TRBJ2-7
CDR3 protein: ASIRQGAGNYEQY

V gene: TRBV5-1
CDR3 length: 12
D gene: TRBD1
clone size: NA
J gene: TRBJ1-4
CDR3 protein: ASSLTGGGEKLF